Listed below are T cell receptor beta chains from one sample, sequenced in a study of blood T cell repertoires in COVID-19. Produced via immunoSEQ multiplex PCR; TCRdb's table is partial and in-frame only. The repertoire holds about 230,000 clones, with 80% to 85% as singletons. Material: peripheral blood. The receptors were sampled from a woman over 75 with active or convalescent COVID-19. Each CDR3 is given with its conserved first and last residue. D genes are given only for firm matches. Clone size appears in some rows only: once, few, many, or a class for an expanded clone.

d_call: .
clone_size: .
j_call: TRBJ1-4
v_call: TRBV20-1
cdr3_aa: CSALAGKKLFF
cdr3_nt: TGCAGTGCCCTAGCCGGTAAAAAACTGTTTTTT

d_call: .
clone_size: .
j_call: TRBJ1-1
v_call: TRBV5-1
cdr3_aa: CASSDTGTANTEAFF
cdr3_nt: TGCGCCAGCAGTGATACCGGGACTGCGAACACTGAAGCTTTCTTT

d_call: .
clone_size: .
j_call: TRBJ1-1
v_call: TRBV18
cdr3_aa: CASSPVAGRPVIRAFF
cdr3_nt: TGTGCCAGCTCACCAGTGGCGGGGCGGCCCGTGATTCGAGCTTTCTTT

d_call: TRBD1
clone_size: .
j_call: TRBJ1-6
v_call: TRBV15
cdr3_aa: CATSREQGSPLHF
cdr3_nt: TGTGCCACCAGCAGGGAACAGGGGTCACCCCTCCACTTT

d_call: .
clone_size: .
j_call: TRBJ1-6
v_call: TRBV11-3
cdr3_aa: CASSLSQRYSPLHF
cdr3_nt: TGTGCCAGCAGCTTAAGTCAGCGATATTCACCCCTCCACTTT

d_call: .
clone_size: .
j_call: TRBJ1-5
v_call: TRBV2
cdr3_aa: CASSLGGINQPQHF
cdr3_nt: TGTGCCAGCAGTCTAGGGGGAATCAATCAGCCCCAGCATTTT

d_call: .
clone_size: once
j_call: TRBJ2-3
v_call: TRBV15
cdr3_aa: CATSRARGSTDTQYF
cdr3_nt: TGTGCCACCAGCAGAGCCAGGGGTTCCACAGATACGCAGTATTTT

d_call: .
clone_size: .
j_call: TRBJ2-1
v_call: TRBV9
cdr3_aa: CASSYTSSSSYNEQFF
cdr3_nt: TGTGCCAGCAGCTATACTAGCTCCAGCTCCTACAATGAGCAGTTCTTC

d_call: .
clone_size: .
j_call: TRBJ2-3
v_call: TRBV6-5
cdr3_aa: CASSYSAGWSTDTQYF
cdr3_nt: TGTGCCAGCAGTTACTCGGCGGGGTGGAGCACAGATACGCAGTATTTT

d_call: .
clone_size: .
j_call: TRBJ1-2
v_call: TRBV15
cdr3_aa: CATSQGRGREVGYTF
cdr3_nt: TGTGCCACCAGCCAAGGCCGAGGCAGGGAGGTGGGCTACACCTTC

d_call: TRBD1
clone_size: .
j_call: TRBJ2-3
v_call: TRBV14
cdr3_aa: CASSQGRTGIINTQYF
cdr3_nt: TGTGCCAGCAGCCAAGGACGGACAGGAATAATAAATACGCAGTATTTT

d_call: TRBD2
clone_size: .
j_call: TRBJ2-7
v_call: TRBV11-3
cdr3_aa: CASSFRGSSYEQYF
cdr3_nt: TGTGCCAGCAGCTTTCGCGGGAGCTCCTACGAGCAGTACTTC

d_call: TRBD2
clone_size: few
j_call: TRBJ2-5
v_call: TRBV10-3
cdr3_aa: CATGGLTTETQYF
cdr3_nt: TGTGCCACCGGGGGACTAACCACAGAGACCCAGTACTTC

d_call: .
clone_size: .
j_call: TRBJ1-3
v_call: TRBV11-2
cdr3_aa: CASSLDSGGTGNTIYF
cdr3_nt: TGTGCCAGCAGCTTAGATAGCGGGGGAACTGGAAACACCATATATTTT

d_call: TRBD2
clone_size: .
j_call: TRBJ2-1
v_call: TRBV27
cdr3_aa: CASSPRDYHNEQFF
cdr3_nt: TGTGCCAGCAGCCCTCGGGACTACCACAATGAGCAGTTCTTC

d_call: TRBD2
clone_size: .
j_call: TRBJ2-3
v_call: TRBV7-2
cdr3_aa: CASSPRLAGGLADTQYF
cdr3_nt: TGTGCCAGCAGCCCGAGACTAGCGGGGGGGCTTGCAGATACGCAGTATTTT

d_call: .
clone_size: .
j_call: TRBJ1-1
v_call: TRBV2
cdr3_aa: CASSEFEGTTF
cdr3_nt: TGTGCCAGCAGTGAATTTGAAGGGACAACGTTT

d_call: .
clone_size: .
j_call: TRBJ1-5
v_call: TRBV6-6
cdr3_aa: CASSFLGRGNQPQHF
cdr3_nt: TGTGCCAGCAGTTTTTTAGGACGGGGGAATCAGCCCCAGCATTTT

d_call: .
clone_size: .
j_call: TRBJ1-4
v_call: TRBV28
cdr3_aa: CASSLYPGAEGRVREKLFF
cdr3_nt: TGTGCCAGCAGTTTATATCCTGGGGCGGAGGGCAGGGTCCGCGAAAAACTGTTTTTT

d_call: .
clone_size: .
j_call: TRBJ2-3
v_call: TRBV3-1/TRBV3-2
cdr3_aa: CASSQDPMATDTQYF
cdr3_nt: TGTGCCAGCAGCCAAGATCCAATGGCCACAGATACGCAGTATTTT